This TCR beta chain was obtained from a study of blood T cell repertoires in COVID-19. Overall study context: In each case, the material was cDNA or gDNA derived from T cells, B-cell-depleted T cells, or PBMCs.

Authors' methods: By means of reference gene primer amplification, nucleated cell counts were estimated. Profiled with immunoSEQ multiplex PCR; TCRdb holds only in-frame clones, not every one. The V and J calls and clone size are taken from that table; D and trimming were inferred from the DNA. The profile shows under 250,000 clones, 82% of them singletons. Only a few counts were recorded for this clone. What was sequenced was peripheral blood. The TCR originated in a woman in her 70s with acute or convalescent COVID-19.

In nucleotides, the CDR3 is TGCGCCAGCAGCCCGGACCCCCAGGGCTACGAGCAGTACTTC. Protein product: CASSPDPQGYEQYF. V usage is TRBV4-1 and J usage is TRBJ2-7, with D maybe TRBD1 (5 bases). The CDR3 has 14 amino acids. Per the germline V gene, CDR1 is MGHRA and CDR2 is YSYEKL. V was trimmed by 4 bases and J by 3 bases, leaving 13 bases between them.